The entry below describes one TCR beta chain. The antigen is undetermined. The assay was immunoSEQ multiplex PCR, and TCRdb's table has in-frame clones only and misses some. The sample yields 3,000 to 4,000 clones, 75% to 90% seen once. CDR1 is SGHTA and CDR2 is FQGNSA in the germline V gene. V was trimmed by 7 bases and J by 4 bases, leaving 10 bases between them. The CDR3 length is 12 residues. This record belongs to a study of T cells after posttransplantation cyclophosphamide. Cyclophosphamide on days +3 and +4 followed busulfan-fludarabine conditioning and a marrow graft. Broader study findings: TRB overlap between skin or GI tissue T cells and blood was limited.

This material consisted of PBMCs, taken after allogeneic stem cell transplant with posttransplant cyclophosphamide. The chain carries TRBV7-2 and TRBJ1-1, with D possibly being TRBD1 (6 bases). This clonotype was sampled from a female patient aged 45-65 years who received an allogeneic stem cell transplant from an unrelated donor, was CMV-positive, and had acute and chronic GVHD. Some T cells may be graft donor cells. CDR3 sequence: CASNQGSTEAFF. For the CDR3, the DNA is TGTGCCAGCAATCAGGGGAGCACTGAAGCTTTCTTT.